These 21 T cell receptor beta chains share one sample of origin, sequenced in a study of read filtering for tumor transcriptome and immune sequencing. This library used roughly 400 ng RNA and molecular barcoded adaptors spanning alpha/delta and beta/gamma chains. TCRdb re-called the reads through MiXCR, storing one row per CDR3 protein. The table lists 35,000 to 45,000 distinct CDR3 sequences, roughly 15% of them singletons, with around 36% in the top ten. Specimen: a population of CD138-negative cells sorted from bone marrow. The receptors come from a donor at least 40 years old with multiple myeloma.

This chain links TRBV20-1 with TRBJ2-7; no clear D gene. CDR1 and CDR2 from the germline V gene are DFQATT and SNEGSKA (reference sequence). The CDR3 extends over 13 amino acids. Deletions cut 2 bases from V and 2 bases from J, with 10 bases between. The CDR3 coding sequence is TGCAGTGCTAGACCCCCTGTTACCTACGAGCAGTACTTC. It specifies CSARPPVTYEQYF.

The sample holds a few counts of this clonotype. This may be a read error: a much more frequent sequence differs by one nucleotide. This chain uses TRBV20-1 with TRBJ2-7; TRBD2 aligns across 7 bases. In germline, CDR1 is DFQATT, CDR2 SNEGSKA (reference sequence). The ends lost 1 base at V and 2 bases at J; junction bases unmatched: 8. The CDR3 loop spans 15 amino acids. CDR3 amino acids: CSARAPAGSTYEQYF. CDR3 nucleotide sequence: TGCAGTGCTAGAGCTCCAGCGGGATCCACCTACGAGCAGTACTTC.

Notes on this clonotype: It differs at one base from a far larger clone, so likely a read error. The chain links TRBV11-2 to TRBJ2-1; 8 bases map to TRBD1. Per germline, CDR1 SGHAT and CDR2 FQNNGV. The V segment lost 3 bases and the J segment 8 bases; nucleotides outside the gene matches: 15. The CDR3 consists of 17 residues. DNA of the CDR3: TGTGCCAGCAGCTTCATGACCGCGACAGGGGCAACATATGAGCAGTTCTTC. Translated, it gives CASSFMTATGATYEQFF.

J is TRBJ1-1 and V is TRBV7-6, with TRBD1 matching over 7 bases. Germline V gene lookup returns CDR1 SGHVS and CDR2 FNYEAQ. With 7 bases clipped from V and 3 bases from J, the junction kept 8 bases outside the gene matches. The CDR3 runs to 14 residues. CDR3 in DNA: TGTGCCAGCACAAAGGGGGCGAAGGACACTGAAGCTTTCTTT. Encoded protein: CASTKGAKDTEAFF.

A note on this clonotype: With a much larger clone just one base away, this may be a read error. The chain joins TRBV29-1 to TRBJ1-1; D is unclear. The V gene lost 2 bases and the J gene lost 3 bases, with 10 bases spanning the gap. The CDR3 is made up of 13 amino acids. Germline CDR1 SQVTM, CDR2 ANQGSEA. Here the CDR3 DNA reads TGCAGCGTTGAAATAGGGATGTACACTGAAGCTTTCTTT. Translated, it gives CSVEIGMYTEAFF.

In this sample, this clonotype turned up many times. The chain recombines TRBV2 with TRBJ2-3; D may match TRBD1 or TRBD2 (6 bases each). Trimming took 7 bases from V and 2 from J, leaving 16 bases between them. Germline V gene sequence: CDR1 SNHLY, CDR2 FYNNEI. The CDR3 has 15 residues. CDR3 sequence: CASTVDGGFTDTQYF. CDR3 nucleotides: TGTGCCAGCACCGTTGACGGGGGCTTCACAGATACGCAGTATTTT.

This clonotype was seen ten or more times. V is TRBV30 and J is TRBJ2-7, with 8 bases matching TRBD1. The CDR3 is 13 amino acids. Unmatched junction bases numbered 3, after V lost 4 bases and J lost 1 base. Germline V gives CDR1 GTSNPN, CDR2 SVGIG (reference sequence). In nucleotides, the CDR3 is TGTGCCTGGACCCGGGACAGGTCCTACGAGCAGTACTTC. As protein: CAWTRDRSYEQYF.

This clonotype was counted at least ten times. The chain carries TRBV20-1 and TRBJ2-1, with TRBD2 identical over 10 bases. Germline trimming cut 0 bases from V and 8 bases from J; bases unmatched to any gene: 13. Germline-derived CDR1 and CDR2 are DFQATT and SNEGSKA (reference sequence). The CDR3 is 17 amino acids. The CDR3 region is CSARDLYTSGIRYEQFF. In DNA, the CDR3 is TGCAGTGCTAGAGATTTGTACACTAGCGGGATTCGTTATGAGCAGTTCTTC.

The CDR3 DNA sequence: TGTGCCAGCAGCTCTGCCGGGGGGGGAGCCGAGGAACAGTACTTC. Its protein product is CASSSAGGGAEEQYF. The chain employs TRBV7-6 and TRBJ2-7; 8 bases map to TRBD2. The CDR3 runs 15 residues. Germline CDR1 is SGHVS and CDR2 is FNYEAQ. Germline trimming cut 4 bases from V and 10 bases from J; bases unmatched to any gene: 15.

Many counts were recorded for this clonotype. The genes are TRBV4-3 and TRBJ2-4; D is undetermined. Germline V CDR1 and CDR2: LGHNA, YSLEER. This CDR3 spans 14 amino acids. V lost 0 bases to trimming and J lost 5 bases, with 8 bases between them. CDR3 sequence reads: CASSQEIVENIQYF. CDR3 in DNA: TGCGCCAGCAGCCAAGAAATAGTAGAAAACATTCAGTACTTC.

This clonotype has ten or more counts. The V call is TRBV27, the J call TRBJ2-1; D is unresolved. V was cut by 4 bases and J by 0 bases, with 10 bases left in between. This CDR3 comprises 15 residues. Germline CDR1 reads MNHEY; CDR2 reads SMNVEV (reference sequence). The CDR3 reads CASSSPQSSYNEQFF. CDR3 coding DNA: TGTGCCAGCAGTTCCCCGCAGAGCTCCTACAATGAGCAGTTCTTC.

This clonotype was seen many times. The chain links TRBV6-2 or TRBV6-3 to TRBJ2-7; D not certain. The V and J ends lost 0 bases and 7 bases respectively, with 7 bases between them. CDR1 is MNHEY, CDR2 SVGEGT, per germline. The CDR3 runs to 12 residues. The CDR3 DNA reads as TGTGCCAGCAGTTACTCCTTCTGGGAGCAGTACTTC. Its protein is CASSYSFWEQYF.

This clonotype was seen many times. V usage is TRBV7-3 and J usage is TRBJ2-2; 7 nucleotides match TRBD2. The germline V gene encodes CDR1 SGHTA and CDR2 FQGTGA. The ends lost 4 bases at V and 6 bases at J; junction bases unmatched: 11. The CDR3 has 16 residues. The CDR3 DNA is TGTGCCAGCAGCTCTGGCCAAGCGGGATACGCCGGGGAGCTGTTTTTT. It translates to CASSSGQAGYAGELFF. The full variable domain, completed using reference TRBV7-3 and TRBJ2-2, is GAGVSQTPSNKVTEKGKYVELRCDPISGHTALYWYRQSLGQGPEFLIYFQGTGAADDSGLPNDRFFAVRPEGSVSTLKIQRTERGDSAVYLCASSSGQAGYAGELFFGEGSRLTVL.

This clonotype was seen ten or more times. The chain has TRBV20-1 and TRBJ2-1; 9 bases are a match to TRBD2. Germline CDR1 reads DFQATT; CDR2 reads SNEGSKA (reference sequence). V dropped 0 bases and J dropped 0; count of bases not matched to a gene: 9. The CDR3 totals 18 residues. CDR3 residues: CSAREISGRPTSYNEQFF. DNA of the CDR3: TGCAGTGCTAGAGAAATAAGCGGGAGGCCCACCTCCTACAATGAGCAGTTCTTC.

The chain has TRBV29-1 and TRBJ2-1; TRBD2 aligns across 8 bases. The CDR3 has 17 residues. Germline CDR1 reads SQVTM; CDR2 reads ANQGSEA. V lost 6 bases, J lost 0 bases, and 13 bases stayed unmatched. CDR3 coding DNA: TGCAGCGTCCGAAGCCTAGCGGGCGCCTTCTCCTACAATGAGCAGTTCTTC. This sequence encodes CSVRSLAGAFSYNEQFF.

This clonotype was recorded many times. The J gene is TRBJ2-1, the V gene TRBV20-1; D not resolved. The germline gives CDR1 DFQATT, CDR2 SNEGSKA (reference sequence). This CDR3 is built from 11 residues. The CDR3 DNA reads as TGCAGCGTACCCACCTACAATGAGCAGTTCTTC. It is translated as CSVPTYNEQFF.

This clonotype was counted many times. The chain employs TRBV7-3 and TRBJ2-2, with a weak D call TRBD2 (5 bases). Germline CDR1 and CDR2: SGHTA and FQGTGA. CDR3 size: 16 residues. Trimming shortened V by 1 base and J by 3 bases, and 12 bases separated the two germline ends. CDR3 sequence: CASSLKRGLDTGELFF. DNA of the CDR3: TGTGCCAGCAGCTTAAAAAGAGGGTTGGACACCGGGGAGCTGTTTTTT.

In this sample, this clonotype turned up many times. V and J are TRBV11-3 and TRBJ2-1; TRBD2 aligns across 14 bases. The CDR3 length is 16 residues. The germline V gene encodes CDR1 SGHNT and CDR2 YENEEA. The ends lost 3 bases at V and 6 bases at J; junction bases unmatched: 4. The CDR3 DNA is TGTGCCAGCAGCTTGGGGACTAGCGGGGGTTTCAATGAGCAGTTCTTC. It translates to CASSLGTSGGFNEQFF.

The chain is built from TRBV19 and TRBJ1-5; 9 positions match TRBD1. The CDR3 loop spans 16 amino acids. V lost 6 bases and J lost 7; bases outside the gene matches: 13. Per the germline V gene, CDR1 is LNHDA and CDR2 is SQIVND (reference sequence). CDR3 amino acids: CASSRTPGQGGQPQHF. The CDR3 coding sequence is TGTGCCAGTAGCCGTACACCGGGACAGGGAGGGCAGCCCCAGCATTTT.

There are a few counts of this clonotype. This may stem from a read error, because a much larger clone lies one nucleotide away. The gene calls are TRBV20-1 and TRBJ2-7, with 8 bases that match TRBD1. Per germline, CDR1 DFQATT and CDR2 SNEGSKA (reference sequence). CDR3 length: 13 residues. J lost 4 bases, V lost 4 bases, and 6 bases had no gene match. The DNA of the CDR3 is TGCAGTGCTACCGTGACAGGGGTTTACGAGCAGTACTTC. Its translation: CSATVTGVYEQYF.

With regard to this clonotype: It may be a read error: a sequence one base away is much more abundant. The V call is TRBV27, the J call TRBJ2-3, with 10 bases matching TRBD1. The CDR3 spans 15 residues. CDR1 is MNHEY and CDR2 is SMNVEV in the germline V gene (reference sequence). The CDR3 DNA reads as TGTGCCAGCAGTTTTTGGGGACAGGGGACAGATATGCAGTATTTT. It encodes CASSFWGQGTDMQYF.